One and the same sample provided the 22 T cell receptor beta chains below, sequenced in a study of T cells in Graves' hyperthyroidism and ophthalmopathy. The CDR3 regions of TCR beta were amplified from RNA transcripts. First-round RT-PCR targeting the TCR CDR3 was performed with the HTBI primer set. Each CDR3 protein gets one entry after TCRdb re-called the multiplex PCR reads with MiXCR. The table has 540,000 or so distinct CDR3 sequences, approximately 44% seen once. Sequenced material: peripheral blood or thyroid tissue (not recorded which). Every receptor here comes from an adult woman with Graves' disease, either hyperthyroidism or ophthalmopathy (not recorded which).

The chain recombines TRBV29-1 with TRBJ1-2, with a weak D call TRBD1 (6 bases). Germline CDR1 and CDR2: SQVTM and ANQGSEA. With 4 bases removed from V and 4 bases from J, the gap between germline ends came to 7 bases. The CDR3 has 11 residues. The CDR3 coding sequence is TGCAGCGTTGGGACAGTCTATGGCTACACCTTC. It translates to CSVGTVYGYTF.

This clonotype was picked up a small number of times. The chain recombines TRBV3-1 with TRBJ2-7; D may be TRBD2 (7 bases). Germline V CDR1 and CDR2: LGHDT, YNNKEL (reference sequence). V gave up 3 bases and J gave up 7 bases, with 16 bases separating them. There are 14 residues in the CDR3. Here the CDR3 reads CASSHPGGGEEQYF. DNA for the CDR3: TGTGCCAGCAGCCACCCTGGCGGGGGCGAAGAGCAGTACTTC.

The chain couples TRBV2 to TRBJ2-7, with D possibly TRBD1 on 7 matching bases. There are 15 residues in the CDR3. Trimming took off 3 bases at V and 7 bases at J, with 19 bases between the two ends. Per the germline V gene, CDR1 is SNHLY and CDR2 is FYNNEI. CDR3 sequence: CASSEQGDSYNEQYF. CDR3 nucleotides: TGTGCCAGCAGTGAGCAGGGGGACTCCTACAATGAGCAGTACTTC.

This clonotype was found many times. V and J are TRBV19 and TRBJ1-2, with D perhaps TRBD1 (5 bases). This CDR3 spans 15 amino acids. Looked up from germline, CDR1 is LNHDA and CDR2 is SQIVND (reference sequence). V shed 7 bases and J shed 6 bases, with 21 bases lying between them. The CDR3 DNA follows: TGTGCCAGTACCAGTACCGGGGGGGTAGGGGATGGCTACACCTTC. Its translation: CASTSTGGVGDGYTF.

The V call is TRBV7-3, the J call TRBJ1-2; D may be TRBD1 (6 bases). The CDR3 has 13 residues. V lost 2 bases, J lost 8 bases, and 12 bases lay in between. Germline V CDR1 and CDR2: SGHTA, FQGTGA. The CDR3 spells CASSLAPGHGYTF. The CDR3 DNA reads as TGTGCCAGCAGCTTAGCTCCGGGACACGGCTACACCTTC.

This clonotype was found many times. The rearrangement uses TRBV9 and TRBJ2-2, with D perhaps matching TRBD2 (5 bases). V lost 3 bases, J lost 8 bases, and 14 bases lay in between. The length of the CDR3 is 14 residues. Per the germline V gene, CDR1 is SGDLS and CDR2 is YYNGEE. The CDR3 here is CASSDLLVTGELFF. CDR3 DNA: TGTGCCAGCAGCGACCTACTAGTTACGGGGGAGCTGTTTTTT.

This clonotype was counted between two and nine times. The CDR3 is CSVVGSRNTEAFF. For the CDR3, the DNA is TGCAGCGTTGTGGGGTCAAGGAACACTGAAGCTTTCTTT. J is TRBJ1-1 and V is TRBV29-1; the D is unclear. V lost 4 bases and J 1 base, leaving 10 bases between the germline ends. The CDR3 is made up of 13 amino acids. Germline V CDR1 and CDR2: SQVTM, ANQGSEA. Drawing the rest from reference TRBV29-1 and TRBJ1-1, the complete variable domain is SAVISQKPSRDICQRGTSLTIQCQVDSQVTMMFWYRQQPGQSLTLIATANQGSEATYESGFVIDKFPISRPNLTFSTLTVSNMSPEDSSIYLCSVVGSRNTEAFFGQGTRLTVV.

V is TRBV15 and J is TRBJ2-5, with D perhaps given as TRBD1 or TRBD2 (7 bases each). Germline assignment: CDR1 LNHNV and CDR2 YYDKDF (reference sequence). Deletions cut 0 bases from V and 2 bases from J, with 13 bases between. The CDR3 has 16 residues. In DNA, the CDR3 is TGTGCCACCAGCAGAGATCAGGGGGAGGGACAAGAGACCCAGTACTTC. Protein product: CATSRDQGEGQETQYF.

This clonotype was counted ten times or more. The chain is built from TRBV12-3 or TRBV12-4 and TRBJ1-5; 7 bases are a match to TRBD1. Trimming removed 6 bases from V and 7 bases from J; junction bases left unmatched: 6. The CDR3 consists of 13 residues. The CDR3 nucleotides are TGTGCCAGCAGGCCCGAACAGGGGCAGCCCCAGCATTTT. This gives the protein CASRPEQGQPQHF.

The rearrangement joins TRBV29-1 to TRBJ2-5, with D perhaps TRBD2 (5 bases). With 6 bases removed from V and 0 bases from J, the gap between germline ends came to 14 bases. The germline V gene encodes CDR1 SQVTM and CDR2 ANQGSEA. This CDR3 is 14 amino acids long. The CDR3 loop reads CSVADSGDQETQYF. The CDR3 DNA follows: TGCAGCGTCGCAGACTCCGGGGACCAAGAGACCCAGTACTTC. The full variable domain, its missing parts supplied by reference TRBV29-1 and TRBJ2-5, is SAVISQKPSRDICQRGTSLTIQCQVDSQVTMMFWYRQQPGQSLTLIATANQGSEATYESGFVIDKFPISRPNLTFSTLTVSNMSPEDSSIYLCSVADSGDQETQYFGPGTRLLVL.

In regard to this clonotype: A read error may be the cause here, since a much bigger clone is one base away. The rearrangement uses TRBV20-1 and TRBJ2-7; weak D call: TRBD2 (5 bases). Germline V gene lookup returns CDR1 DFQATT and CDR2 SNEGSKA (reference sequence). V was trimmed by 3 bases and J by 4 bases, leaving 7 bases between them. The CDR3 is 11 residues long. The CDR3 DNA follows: TGCAGTGCTAGCGGGAAGTACGAGCAGTACTTC. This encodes CSASGKYEQYF.

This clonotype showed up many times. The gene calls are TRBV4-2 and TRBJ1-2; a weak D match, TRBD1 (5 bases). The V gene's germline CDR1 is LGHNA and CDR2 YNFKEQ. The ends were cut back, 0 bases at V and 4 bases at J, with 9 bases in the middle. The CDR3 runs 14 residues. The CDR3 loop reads CASSQERDGYGYTF. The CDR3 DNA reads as TGTGCCAGCAGCCAAGAGAGGGACGGCTATGGCTACACCTTC.

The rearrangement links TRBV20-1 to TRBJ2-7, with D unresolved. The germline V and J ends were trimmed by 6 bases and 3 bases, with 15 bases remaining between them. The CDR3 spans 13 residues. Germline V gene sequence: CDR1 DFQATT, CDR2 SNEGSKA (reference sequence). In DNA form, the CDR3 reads TGCAGTGCACCCGGCCTAGGGAACTACGAGCAGTACTTC. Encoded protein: CSAPGLGNYEQYF.

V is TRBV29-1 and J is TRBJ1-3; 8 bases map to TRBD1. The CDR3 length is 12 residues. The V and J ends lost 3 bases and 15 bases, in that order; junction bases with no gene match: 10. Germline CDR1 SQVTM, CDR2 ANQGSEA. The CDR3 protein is CSVDLQTGAPYF. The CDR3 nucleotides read TGCAGCGTTGACCTTCAGACAGGGGCTCCATATTTT.

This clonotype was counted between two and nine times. CDR3 residues: CSAEGSMNTEAFF. As DNA, the CDR3 is TGCAGCGCCGAGGGGTCCATGAACACTGAAGCTTTCTTT. The V gene is TRBV29-1, the J gene TRBJ1-1; maybe TRBD1 (5 bases). This CDR3 spans 13 amino acids. Germline assignment: CDR1 SQVTM and CDR2 ANQGSEA. Trimming left V 7 bases short and J 0 bases short, with 12 bases between.

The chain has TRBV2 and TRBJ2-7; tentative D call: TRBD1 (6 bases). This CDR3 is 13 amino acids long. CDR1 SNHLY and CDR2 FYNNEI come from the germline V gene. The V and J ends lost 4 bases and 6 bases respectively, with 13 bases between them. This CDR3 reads CASSVTGSGEQYF. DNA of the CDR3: TGTGCCAGCAGTGTTACAGGGTCAGGCGAGCAGTACTTC.

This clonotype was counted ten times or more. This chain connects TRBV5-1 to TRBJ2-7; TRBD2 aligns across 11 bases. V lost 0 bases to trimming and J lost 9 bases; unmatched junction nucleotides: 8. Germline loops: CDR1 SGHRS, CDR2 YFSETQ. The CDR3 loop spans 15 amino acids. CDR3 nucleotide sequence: TGCGCCAGCAGCTTGGCCGGGACTAGCGGAGAGGGGCAGTACTTC. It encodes CASSLAGTSGEGQYF.

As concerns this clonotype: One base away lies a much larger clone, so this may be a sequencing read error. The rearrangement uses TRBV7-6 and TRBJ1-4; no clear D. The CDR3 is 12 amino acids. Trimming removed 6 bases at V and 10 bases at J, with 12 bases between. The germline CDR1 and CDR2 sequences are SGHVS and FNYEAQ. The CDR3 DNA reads TGTGCCAGCAGGGCATTCGGTGGAAAACTGTTTTTT. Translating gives CASRAFGGKLFF.

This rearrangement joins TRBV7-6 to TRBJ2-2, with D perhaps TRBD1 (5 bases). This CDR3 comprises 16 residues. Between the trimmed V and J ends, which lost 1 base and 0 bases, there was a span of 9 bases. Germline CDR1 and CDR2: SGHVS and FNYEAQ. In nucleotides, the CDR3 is TGTGCCAGCAGCTTAGTGCAGGGTGCGAACACCGGGGAGCTGTTTTTT. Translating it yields CASSLVQGANTGELFF.

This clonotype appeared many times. CDR3 nucleotide sequence: TGTGCCAGCAGTACCCTTCGAATTCCGGAGACCCAGTACTTC. Its translation is CASSTLRIPETQYF. The V call is TRBV5-5, the J call TRBJ2-5; D call uncertain. Trimming left V 5 bases short and J 5 bases short, with 16 bases between. Germline lookup yields CDR1 SGHKS and CDR2 YYEKEE (reference sequence). This CDR3 has 14 residues.

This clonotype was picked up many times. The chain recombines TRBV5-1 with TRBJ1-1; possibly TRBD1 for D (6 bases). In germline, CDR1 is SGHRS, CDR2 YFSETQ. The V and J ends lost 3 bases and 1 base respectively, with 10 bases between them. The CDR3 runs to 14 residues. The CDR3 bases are TGCGCCAGCAGCTCAGGGGAAGGGAACACTGAAGCTTTCTTT. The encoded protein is CASSSGEGNTEAFF.

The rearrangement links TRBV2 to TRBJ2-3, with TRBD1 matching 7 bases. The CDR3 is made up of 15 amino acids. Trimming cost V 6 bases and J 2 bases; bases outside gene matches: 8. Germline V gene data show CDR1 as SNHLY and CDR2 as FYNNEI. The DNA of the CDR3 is TGTGCCAGCAGCGCGTGGGACAGACCCACAGATACGCAGTATTTT. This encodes CASSAWDRPTDTQYF. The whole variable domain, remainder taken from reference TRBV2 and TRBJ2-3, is EPEVTQTPSHQVTQMGQEVILRCVPISNHLYFYWYRQILGQKVEFLVSFYNNEISEKSEIFDDQFSVERPDGSNFTLKIRSTKLEDSAMYFCASSAWDRPTDTQYFGPGTRLTVL.